This T cell receptor (beta chain) was obtained from a study of T cells in localized non-small cell lung cancer. Study-level findings and limits: Heterogeneity remains possible because sequencing was limited to only one tumor region. Those with higher blood T cell density had longer overall survival. Adjacent uninvolved lung tissue had the highest T cell clonality, exceeding tumor. For the top 100 tumor clones, a median approximately 61 also appeared in adjacent lung.

CDR3 size: 17 residues. Trimming stripped 1 base from V and 3 bases from J, with 19 bases between. Per germline, CDR1 SEHNR and CDR2 FQNEAQ (reference sequence). Note on this clone: What it recognizes is unknown.

Data came from immunoSEQ multiplex PCR; TCRdb stores just in-frame clones and leaves some out. The sample records around 21,000 clones, about 89% being singletons. The genes are TRBV7-9 and TRBJ2-7; D could derive from TRBD1 or TRBD2 (6 bases each). This specimen consisted of peripheral blood, obtained before any cancer treatment. The source is a male donor older than 55 with stage I lung adenocarcinoma. CDR3 in DNA: TGTGCCAGCAGCTTAGAGGGGGGCCGGGGTATAGACTACGAGCAGTACTTC. It encodes CASSLEGGRGIDYEQYF. Full variable domain (outside the CDR3, taken from reference TRBV7-9 and TRBJ2-7): DTGVSQNPRHKITKRGQNVTFRCDPISEHNRLYWYRQTLGQGPEFLTYFQNEAQLEKSRLLSDRFSAERPKGSFSTLEIQRTEQGDSAMYLCASSLEGGRGIDYEQYFGPGTRLTVT.